This is a list of T cell receptor beta chains from one sample in a study of technical replicates of blood from a handful of donors. Method: immunoSEQ multiplex PCR; TCRdb's copy keeps in-frame clones and lacks some. The profile covers tens of thousands of clones, with 93% appearing a single time and less than 0.3% taken by the ten largest. Input material: T cells isolated from PBMCs. Receptors were obtained from a human donor in good health. The CDR3 runs from the conserved cysteine through the conserved F or W. Fields, in order: J gene, CDR3 length, V gene, D gene, clone size, CDR3 protein, CDR3 DNA. D genes are given only for firm matches. Clone size appears in some rows only: once, few, many, or a class for an expanded clone.

TRBJ2-1,17,TRBV9,NA,once,CASSAGHWGYSYNEQFF,TGTGCCAGCAGCGCGGGACACTGGGGGTACTCCTACAATGAGCAGTTCTTC
TRBJ1-2,13,TRBV6-1,TRBD1,NA,CASSRDRDGGYTF,TGTGCCAGCAGCCGTGACAGGGATGGTGGCTACACCTTC
TRBJ2-5,17,TRBV28,NA,NA,CASSPSGAGGNQETQYF,TGTGCCAGCAGTCCATCGGGAGCAGGGGGGAACCAAGAGACCCAGTACTTC
TRBJ1-2,16,TRBV2,TRBD1,once,CASRGQRTGSNYGYTF,TGTGCCAGCAGAGGTCAACGGACAGGTTCTAACTATGGCTACACCTTC
TRBJ1-2,16,TRBV6-6,NA,NA,CASSLPPRKGAYGYTF,TGTGCCAGCAGCCTCCCCCCGAGGAAAGGAGCCTATGGCTACACCTTC
TRBJ2-1,18,TRBV11-1,TRBD2,NA,CASSLYRVLAGGFDEQFF,TGTGCCAGCAGCTTATACCGAGTTCTCGCGGGGGGTTTCGATGAGCAGTTCTTC
TRBJ2-7,14,TRBV18,NA,NA,CASSPIGEWYEQYF,TGTGCCAGCTCACCAATCGGGGAGTGGTACGAGCAGTACTTC
TRBJ2-1,13,TRBV10-3,NA,once,CATGGLVDNEQFF,TGTGCCACCGGGGGACTCGTGGACAATGAGCAGTTCTTC
TRBJ1-1,14,TRBV5-1,NA,few,CASSLATENTEAFF,TGCGCCAGCAGCTTGGCCACAGAGAACACTGAAGCTTTCTTT
TRBJ2-1,15,TRBV5-4,TRBD2,NA,CASSLDGGAGNEQFF,TGTGCCAGCAGCTTGGACGGGGGGGCAGGGAATGAGCAGTTCTTC
TRBJ1-5,14,TRBV6-6,NA,NA,CASILEASNQPQHF,TGTGCCAGCATTCTCGAGGCGAGCAATCAGCCCCAGCATTTT
TRBJ2-4,15,TRBV30,NA,NA,CAWSGTGASVDIQYF,TGTGCCTGGAGTGGGACGGGAGCCAGCGTTGACATTCAGTACTTC
TRBJ2-5,17,TRBV7-6,TRBD2,NA,CASSLEVGRGFEETQYF,TGTGCCAGCAGCTTAGAAGTGGGGCGGGGGTTCGAGGAGACCCAGTACTTC
TRBJ2-7,13,TRBV6-5,NA,NA,CASSDRRTGEQYF,TGTGCCAGCAGTGACCGCCGCACGGGAGAGCAGTACTTC
TRBJ1-1,15,TRBV4-1,NA,NA,CASSQDTGGITEAFF,TGCGCCAGCAGCCAAGATACGGGCGGGATTACTGAAGCTTTCTTT
TRBJ1-4,17,TRBV21-1,NA,NA,CASSKALLGTTNEKLFF,TGTGCCAGCAGCAAAGCGCTTTTGGGCACAACTAATGAAAAACTGTTTTTT
TRBJ2-1,12,TRBV2,NA,NA,CASSIRLGEQFF,TGTGCCAGCAGTATTCGACTTGGCGAGCAGTTCTTC
TRBJ2-3,13,TRBV7-9,NA,few,CASSQSGTDTQYF,TGTGCCAGCAGCCAGAGCGGCACAGATACGCAGTATTTT
TRBJ1-2,13,TRBV6-5,NA,NA,CASSWAETYGYTF,TGTGCCAGCAGTTGGGCAGAAACTTATGGCTACACCTTC
TRBJ2-1,15,TRBV6-1,TRBD2,NA,CASSEGTRTRDEQFF,TGTGCCAGCAGTGAAGGGACTAGAACCCGGGATGAGCAGTTCTTC
TRBJ2-2,14,TRBV5-6,NA,NA,CASSGAQDTGELFF,TGTGCCAGCAGCGGGGCCCAGGACACCGGGGAGCTGTTTTTT
TRBJ2-2,16,TRBV9,NA,NA,CASSTGTPFYTGELFF,TGTGCCAGCAGCACCGGGACTCCTTTTTACACCGGGGAGCTGTTTTTT
TRBJ2-1,14,TRBV6-5,NA,NA,CASSRGSSYNEQFF,TGTGCCAGCAGTAGGGGATCCTCCTACAATGAGCAGTTCTTC
TRBJ1-2,16,TRBV27,NA,NA,CASSFVGGGTDYGYTF,TGTGCCAGCAGTTTCGTGGGCGGGGGGACGGACTATGGCTACACCTTC